These 12 T cell receptor beta chains were all obtained from the same sample, sequenced in a study of T cell responses to AZD1222 COVID-19 vaccine. Clones were sequenced by immunoSEQ multiplex PCR, and TCRdb holds only the in-frame ones, with some missing. The sample carries more than 95,000 clones, 90% recorded once. The specimen comprised peripheral blood, sampled on day 0 of AZD1222 vaccination. These receptors were collected from an adult in good health.

The chain combines TRBV6-6 with TRBJ1-5; D gene ambiguous. Trimming left V 3 bases short and J 6 bases short, with 12 bases between. CDR3 size: 14 residues. The germline V gene encodes CDR1 MNHNY and CDR2 SVGAGI (reference sequence). As DNA, the CDR3 is TGTGCCAGCAGTTATAGCGGGCGAGGTCAGCCCCAGCATTTT. Protein sequence: CASSYSGRGQPQHF.

The chain's CDR3 is CASSEAGTGISGNTIYF. The CDR3, as DNA: TGTGCCAGCAGTGAAGCTGGGACAGGGATTAGTGGAAACACCATATATTTT. The chain has TRBV6-1 and TRBJ1-3; 9 positions match TRBD1. This CDR3 comprises 17 residues. The V gene end was trimmed by 0 bases and the J gene end by 3 bases; junction bases not matched to a gene: 6. Germline V gives CDR1 MNHNS, CDR2 SASEGT.

This chain links TRBV6-5 with TRBJ1-2; possible D gene TRBD1, 5 bases. Trimming shortened V by 7 bases and J by 5 bases, and 17 bases separated the two germline ends. CDR3 length equals 14 residues. Germline-derived CDR1 and CDR2 are MNHEY and SVGAGI. The chain's CDR3 is CASNPGALGYGYTF. The CDR3 bases are TGTGCCAGCAACCCCGGGGCCCTGGGGTATGGCTACACCTTC.

CDR3 residues: CASSPLSPSPNTGELFF. In nucleotides, the CDR3 is TGTGCCAGCTCACCATTATCCCCCTCCCCGAACACCGGGGAGCTGTTTTTT. This chain joins TRBV18 and TRBJ2-2; no clear D gene. V was cut by 2 bases and J by 0 bases, with 13 bases left in between. The CDR3 is made up of 17 amino acids. The germline V gene has CDR1 KGHSH and CDR2 LQKENI.

The V call is TRBV5-1, the J call TRBJ1-6; D is perhaps TRBD1 (6 bases). Between the trimmed V and J ends, which lost 0 bases and 0 bases, there was a span of 10 bases. The germline V gene encodes CDR1 SGHRS and CDR2 YFSETQ. CDR3 length equals 17 residues. In DNA, the CDR3 is TGCGCCAGCAGCTTGGAAAGGGGGACCTCCTATAATTCACCCCTCCACTTT. Translated, it gives CASSLERGTSYNSPLHF.

The chain carries TRBV4-3 and TRBJ1-2, with a weak D call TRBD1 (5 bases). The CDR3 length is 20 residues. CDR1 and CDR2 (germline): LGHNA, YSLEER. Trimming took off 2 bases at V and 0 bases at J, with 25 bases between the two ends. DNA for the CDR3: TGCGCCAGCAGCCAAAAATTTCACAGGTTTAGTCCCCTAGCTAACTATGGCTACACCTTC. It yields the protein CASSQKFHRFSPLANYGYTF.

The chain has TRBV15 and TRBJ2-3; 10 bases line up with TRBD1. V gave up 6 bases and J gave up 2 bases; unmatched junction bases: 5. The germline gives CDR1 LNHNV, CDR2 YYDKDF (reference sequence). This CDR3 is 15 amino acids long. The DNA for the CDR3 is TGTGCCACCAGTACCGGGACAGGGGACACAGATACGCAGTATTTT. Its protein product is CATSTGTGDTDTQYF.

The CDR3 nucleotides are TGTGCCAGCAGCTCTCGACAGGCACCTAATGAAAAACTGTTTTTT. This codes for CASSSRQAPNEKLFF. The J gene is TRBJ1-4, the V gene TRBV7-2; weak D call: TRBD1 (6 bases). This CDR3 region has 15 residues. The germline V gene has CDR1 SGHTA and CDR2 FQGNSA. V lost 4 bases and J lost 3, with 12 bases in between.

The chain is built from TRBV24-1 and TRBJ2-7; D ambiguous. CDR1 and CDR2 from the germline V gene are KGHDR and SFDVKD. V dropped 7 bases and J dropped 6 bases, with 18 bases sitting between them. This CDR3 is built from 14 residues. The CDR3 loop is CATRFRAPPSEQYF. For the CDR3, the DNA is TGTGCCACCAGGTTTAGGGCCCCCCCGTCCGAGCAGTACTTC.

The rearrangement joins TRBV7-9 to TRBJ1-3; 7 positions agree with TRBD1. The CDR3 extends over 15 amino acids. Germline CDR1 SEHNR, CDR2 FQNEAQ (reference sequence). V lost 8 bases to trimming and J lost 0 bases; unmatched junction nucleotides: 7. The CDR3 loop reads CASSMRGLSGNTIYF. The CDR3 coding sequence is TGTGCCAGCTCTATGAGGGGGCTCTCTGGAAACACCATATATTTT. Drawing the rest from reference TRBV7-9 and TRBJ1-3, the complete variable domain is DTGVSQNPRHKITKRGQNVTFRCDPISEHNRLYWYRQTLGQGPEFLTYFQNEAQLEKSRLLSDRFSAERPKGSFSTLEIQRTEQGDSAMYLCASSMRGLSGNTIYFGEGSWLTVV.

The chain links TRBV2 to TRBJ2-3, with TRBD1 as a possible D gene (6 bases). The V gene lost 5 bases and the J gene lost 5 bases, with 14 bases spanning the gap. Germline V gene sequence: CDR1 SNHLY, CDR2 FYNNEI. The CDR3 covers 14 residues. CDR3 nucleotides: TGTGCCAGCAGTAAGAAAGGGGGTGTAGATACGCAGTATTTT. This gives the protein CASSKKGGVDTQYF.

The sample holds one count of this clone. This rearrangement joins TRBV30 to TRBJ2-1; tentative D call: TRBD2 (7 bases). V lost 3 bases to trimming and J lost 2 bases, with 8 bases between them. CDR1 and CDR2 (germline): GTSNPN, SVGIG (reference sequence). The CDR3 covers 13 residues. In DNA, the CDR3 is TGTGCCTGGAGCGGGGGGCCCTACAATGAGCAGTTCTTC. The encoded protein is CAWSGGPYNEQFF.